The entry below describes one T cell receptor (beta chain). This sample is drawn from a study of blood T cell repertoires in COVID-19. Study-wide background: Donors in the United States, Italy and Spain gave samples during acute or convalescent COVID-19. PBMCs, B-cell-depleted T cells, or T cells provided the cDNA or gDNA that made up the material.

As handled by the study authors: The authors estimated nucleated cell counts from reference gene primer amplification. Data came from immunoSEQ multiplex PCR; TCRdb stores just in-frame clones and leaves some out. The DNA was the basis for D and trimming; V, J and clone size are from that table. The data show around 150,000 clones, 84% seen once. Sequenced input: peripheral blood. This receptor was taken from a man between 65 and 80 years old with acute or convalescent COVID-19.

The DNA of the CDR3 is TGTGCCAGCAGCTCGGGGGGCCCCACAGGGGGCAACTACAATGAGCAGTTCTTC. The encoded protein is CASSSGGPTGGNYNEQFF. J is TRBJ2-1 and V is TRBV7-3, with 9 nucleotides matching TRBD1. This CDR3 region has 18 residues. From germline, CDR1 is SGHTA and CDR2 FQGTGA. With V trimmed by 4 bases and J by 3 bases, 13 bases remained unmatched.